One and the same sample provided the 8 T cell receptor beta chains below, sequenced in a study of blood T cell repertoires in COVID-19. The table came from immunoSEQ multiplex PCR; TCRdb's copy has only in-frame clones and leaves some out. The table includes 250,000 to 350,000 clones, 90% detected once. The sequenced material came from PBMCs or T cells enriched from blood (not recorded which). All receptors come from a woman in her 30s who had recovered from COVID-19.

V gene TRBV4-3 combines with J gene TRBJ2-7, with a tentative D call TRBD2 (5 bases). Trimming took 0 bases from V and 4 from J, leaving 16 bases between them. CDR1 is LGHNA, CDR2 YSLEER, per germline. This CDR3 has 16 amino acids. The DNA for the CDR3 is TGCGCCAGCAGCCAAGAGGCTATTAGGACTGAGTACGAGCAGTACTTC. Protein sequence: CASSQEAIRTEYEQYF.

This clone was observed once. The rearrangement links TRBV7-6 to TRBJ2-7, with TRBD1 matching over 8 bases. The CDR3 runs 14 residues. V gave up 5 bases and J gave up 1 base; unmatched junction bases: 4. CDR1 and CDR2 from the germline V gene are SGHVS and FNYEAQ. This chain's CDR3 is CASSRTGRSYEQYF. The CDR3 nucleotides read TGTGCCAGCAGCCGGACAGGGAGATCCTACGAGCAGTACTTC. Based on the CDR3 plus reference TRBV7-6 and TRBJ2-7, the full variable domain is GAGVSQSPRYKVTKRGQDVALRCDPISGHVSLYWYRQALGQGPEFLTYFNYEAQQDKSGLPNDRFSAERPEGSISTLTIQRTEQRDSAMYRCASSRTGRSYEQYFGPGTRLTVT.

The chain is built from TRBV7-2 and TRBJ1-4, with D possibly matching TRBD1 (5 bases). The germline V and J ends were trimmed by 5 bases and 7 bases, with 11 bases remaining between them. The CDR3 runs 13 residues. The V gene's germline CDR1 is SGHTA and CDR2 FQGNSA. The CDR3 protein is CASSNNGGEKLFF. The CDR3 DNA reads TGTGCCAGCAGCAATAACGGGGGTGAAAAACTGTTTTTT.

The J gene is TRBJ1-5, the V gene TRBV6-2 or TRBV6-3; no definite D call. The ends were cut back, 2 bases at V and 5 bases at J, with 13 bases in the middle. Germline loops: CDR1 MNHEY, CDR2 SVGEGT. CDR3 length: 15 amino acids. CDR3 in DNA: TGTGCCAGCAGTTACCCCGCCGGGAGGGATCAGCCCCAGCATTTT. Protein product: CASSYPAGRDQPQHF.

V is TRBV3-1 (or the pseudogene TRBV3-2) and J is TRBJ2-3; D might be TRBD2 (5 bases). The germline V and J ends were trimmed by 0 bases and 3 bases, with 22 bases remaining between them. CDR1 LGHDT and CDR2 YNNKEL come from the germline V gene (reference sequence). The CDR3 length is 19 residues. The CDR3 nucleotides are TGTGCCAGCAGCCAAGACCGATACCAGCCGGGGATCGGGACAGATACGCAGTATTTT. Protein product: CASSQDRYQPGIGTDTQYF.

The chain links TRBV28 to TRBJ1-5; unclear D gene. V was clipped by 3 bases and J by 15 bases, with 15 bases between them. Germline V gives CDR1 MDHEN, CDR2 SYDVKM. The CDR3 has 12 residues. CDR3 nucleotides: TGTGCCAGCAGTTTTAGTTCGTCACGGTGGCATTTT. This translates into CASSFSSSRWHF.

CDR3 region: CASSRTVDQPQHF. DNA of the CDR3: TGTGCCAGCAGTAGGACAGTAGATCAGCCCCAGCATTTT. The V gene is TRBV6-2 or TRBV6-3, the J gene TRBJ1-5; D might be TRBD1 (6 bases). The CDR3 contains 13 residues. The germline CDR1 and CDR2 sequences are MNHEY and SVGEGT. V was pared by 5 bases and J by 5 bases, with 10 bases between.

V gene TRBV4-1 combines with J gene TRBJ2-1, with 9 bases matching TRBD2. V lost 1 base to trimming and J lost 5 bases; unmatched junction nucleotides: 12. Germline lookup yields CDR1 MGHRA and CDR2 YSYEKL. The CDR3 loop spans 18 amino acids. This chain's CDR3 is CASSQAVAREREDNEQFF. Written as DNA, the CDR3 is TGCGCCAGCAGCCAAGCGGTGGCCAGAGAGCGGGAGGACAATGAGCAGTTCTTC.